This T cell receptor (beta chain) was captured in a study of shared clonotypes between healthy human individuals. Of note for this clone: The antigen is unknown.

CDR1 is KGHSH and CDR2 is LQKENI in the germline V gene. V lost 4 bases to trimming and J lost 3 bases; unmatched junction nucleotides: 5. The CDR3 length is 14 residues. Assay: immunoSEQ multiplex PCR; the TCRdb copy retains only in-frame clones and omits some. The sample includes about 1 million clones, 75% of them seen just once. Study-wide results and limits: Memory subsets generally showed lower estimated richness than naive subsets. Around 5.4% of naive CD4 clonotypes were common to a few donors.

Into CD45RA+ naive and CD45RA-negative memory subsets, the CD4+ cells were split. This rearrangement joins TRBV18 to TRBJ2-7, with 8 bases fitting TRBD1. The source material was memory CD4+ T cells sorted from blood. The subset denotes: CD45RA-negative fraction. The TCR was taken from a man between 18 and 35 years old in good health. CDR3 nucleotides: TGTGCCAGCTCACAAGGGACAGGAGTCTACGAGCAGTACTTC. This encodes CASSQGTGVYEQYF.